This T cell receptor beta chain was obtained from a study of molecular identifiers for immune sequencing clone quantification. Input for naive CD8 libraries was roughly 20,000 to 1,000,000 sorted cells; the RNA fraction used was 10%, 30% or 50%. Naive CD8 T cells were picked out by sorting for CD8+CD4-CCR7+CD45RA+. This clonotype was observed a few times. As yet, its antigen is unknown. This CDR3 comprises 16 residues. The ends lost 4 bases at V and 2 bases at J; junction bases unmatched: 8. Germline V gives CDR1 SEHNR, CDR2 FQNEAQ (reference sequence). Findings of the study overall: Sharing of a barcode by identical TCR molecules could cause highly expanded clone sizes to be underestimated. Effector cells kept over 98% of their molecules in clones above 20 RNA copies, while naive cells kept under 1% there.

TCRdb recomputed calls from the PCR reads with MiXCR, one row per CDR3 protein. The table records approximately 680,000 distinct CDR3 sequences, 25% of them present only once. J is TRBJ1-1 and V is TRBV7-9; 9 positions agree with TRBD1. The sample comprised naive CD8+ T cells from blood, with Jurkat cell RNA spiked in. Described subset: FACS-sorted CD8+CD4-CCR7+CD45RA+ naive T cells. The clonotype comes from a human donor in good health. Some libraries in this study had Jurkat cell RNA spiked in. The CDR3 DNA follows: TGTGCCAGCAGCTCTACAGGGGGCGTCAAAAACACTGAAGCTTTCTTT. Translation: CASSSTGGVKNTEAFF.